This T cell receptor (beta chain) was identified during a study of CD8+ T cells in alopecia areata. The treatment here: oral pan-JAK inhibitor, 5-10 mg twice daily. It was cDNA, reverse transcribed from extracted RNA, that served as the sequencing template. Profiled with immunoSEQ multiplex PCR; TCRdb holds only in-frame clones, not every one. In the table there are 150,000 to 200,000 clones, 55% to 75% of which are singletons. The germline CDR1 and CDR2 sequences are MGHDK and SYGVNS. The CDR3 extends over 17 amino acids. J lost 5 bases, V lost 3 bases, and 12 bases had no gene match. The receptor comes from a human donor with alopecia areata. J is TRBJ2-3 and V is TRBV25-1; TRBD2 matches 9 bases. The sequencing here drew on CD4+ T cells sorted from blood, taken at week 4, from a patient treated with tofacitinib. The CDR3 spells CASSDVRRGGPRDTQYF. In DNA form, the CDR3 reads TGTGCCAGCAGTGACGTTCGGCGGGGGGGGCCCAGAGATACGCAGTATTTT. Full variable domain (rest looked up from reference TRBV25-1 and TRBJ2-3): EADIYQTPRYLVIGTGKKITLECSQTMGHDKMYWYQQDPGMELHLIHYSYGVNSTEKGDLSSESTVSRIRTEHFPLTLESARPSHTSQYLCASSDVRRGGPRDTQYFGPGTRLTVL.